One sample yielded the 10 T cell receptor beta chains listed below, sequenced in a study of response to subunit inactivated influenza vaccine. In TCRdb, the RT-PCR reads were re-called with MiXCR into one record per CDR3 protein. The table includes around 570,000 distinct CDR3 sequences, over 9% detected once. These data were likewise used in another study, on T cells expressing NK-cell markers. That paper adds: 5'RACE template switching with UMIs generated TCR beta cDNA.

Sequencing was performed on PBMCs from blood, taken on the day of vaccination. The receptors here all came from a man between 45 and 60 years old who received an inactivated influenza vaccine.

The chain combines TRBV29-1 with TRBJ2-7; TRBD2 agrees at 13 bases. Trimming at V came to 6 bases and at J to 6 bases, leaving 5 bases not matched to a gene. Germline values: CDR1 SQVTM, CDR2 ANQGSEA. The CDR3 extends over 13 amino acids. CDR3 loop: CSVRLAGGGEQYF. CDR3 DNA: TGCAGCGTGCGACTAGCGGGAGGAGGCGAGCAGTACTTC.

This clonotype showed up just a few times. The genes are TRBV5-1 and TRBJ2-1, with TRBD2 as a possible D gene (5 bases). This CDR3 spans 16 amino acids. Germline-derived CDR1 and CDR2 are SGHRS and YFSETQ. V lost 0 bases and J 6 bases, leaving 16 bases between the germline ends. The CDR3 sequence: CASSLDVVAGINEQFF. For the CDR3, the DNA is TGCGCCAGCAGCTTGGACGTGGTAGCCGGGATCAATGAGCAGTTCTTC.

This clonotype was observed a few times. The gene calls are TRBV7-9 and TRBJ2-2, with D possibly matching TRBD2 (5 bases). This CDR3 contains 14 residues. In germline, CDR1 is SEHNR, CDR2 FQNEAQ (reference sequence). The germline V and J ends were trimmed by 4 bases and 3 bases, with 9 bases remaining between them. CDR3: CASSSRRDTGELFF. The CDR3 coding sequence is TGTGCCAGCAGCTCCCGGCGGGACACCGGGGAGCTGTTTTTT.

DNA for the CDR3: TGTGCCAGCAGTTTGCATTCCGAAAAACTGTTTTTT. This encodes CASSLHSEKLFF. V and J are TRBV12-3 or TRBV12-4 and TRBJ1-4; D remains unclear. The CDR3 length is 12 residues. Between the trimmed V and J ends, which lost 3 bases and 8 bases, there was a span of 7 bases.

Ten or more counts support this clonotype. This sequence joins TRBV12-3 or TRBV12-4 and TRBJ2-5; D is perhaps TRBD2 (6 bases). The V end lost 2 bases, the J end lost 1 base, and 11 bases lay between the germline ends. The CDR3 runs 15 residues. This CDR3 reads CASSLFGGLQETQYF. The CDR3 nucleotides are TGTGCCAGCAGTTTATTCGGGGGACTCCAAGAGACCCAGTACTTC.

This clonotype showed up many times. The chain couples TRBV4-2 to TRBJ2-5; the D call may be TRBD1 or TRBD2 (5 bases each). Trimming stripped 1 base from V and 0 bases from J, with 9 bases between. The CDR3 runs 15 residues. Per the germline V gene, CDR1 is LGHNA and CDR2 is YNFKEQ. The CDR3 DNA follows: TGTGCCAGCAGCCAAGTCGGGGCAGACCAAGAGACCCAGTACTTC. This sequence encodes CASSQVGADQETQYF.

The rearrangement joins TRBV12-3 or TRBV12-4 to TRBJ1-1; possibly TRBD1 for D (5 bases). The V end lost 5 bases, the J end lost 1 base, and 14 bases lay between the germline ends. The CDR3 sequence is 15 residues long. CDR3: CASSGLGRANTEAFF. CDR3 nucleotides: TGTGCCAGCAGTGGGTTGGGGCGGGCGAACACTGAAGCTTTCTTT.

This clonotype was seen many times. The chain uses TRBV12-3 or TRBV12-4 and TRBJ2-1; unclear D gene. CDR3 length equals 12 residues. Trimming cost V 3 bases and J 8 bases, with 8 bases left between them. DNA of the CDR3: TGTGCCAGCAGTTTTAATGCAGATGAGCAGTTCTTC. Protein: CASSFNADEQFF.

This clonotype occurred a few times. The chain uses TRBV5-1 and TRBJ1-1; 7 nucleotides agree with TRBD1. In germline, CDR1 is SGHRS, CDR2 YFSETQ. Trimming cost V 7 bases and J 4 bases; bases outside gene matches: 10. This CDR3 comprises 14 residues. The CDR3 DNA reads TGCGCCAGCCACGAAGGAAACAGGGGCACTGAAGCTTTCTTT. Amino acids: CASHEGNRGTEAFF. The complete variable domain, with remaining parts taken from reference TRBV5-1 and TRBJ1-1, reads KAGVTQTPRYLIKTRGQQVTLSCSPISGHRSVSWYQQTPGQGLQFLFEYFSETQRNKGNFPGRFSGRQFSNSRSEMNVSTLELGDSALYLCASHEGNRGTEAFFGQGTRLTVV.

The chain is built from TRBV12-3 or TRBV12-4 and TRBJ1-6, with D possibly TRBD1 on 5 matching bases. This CDR3 region has 16 residues. Deletions cut 5 bases from V and 3 bases from J, with 14 bases between. The CDR3 reads CASSPGDGHYNSPLHF. As DNA, the CDR3 is TGTGCCAGCAGTCCTGGGGACGGACACTATAATTCACCCCTCCACTTT.